This T cell receptor beta chain was identified in a study of shared clonotypes between healthy human individuals. Study-level findings and limits: Since donors were few, the genetic and exposure-history diversity represented was limited.

On this clone: The antigen remains undetermined.

Trimming removed 4 bases at V and 0 bases at J, with 7 bases between. In germline, CDR1 is MGHDK, CDR2 SYGVNS. The CDR3 sequence is 15 residues long. Measured with immunoSEQ multiplex PCR; TCRdb has only the in-frame clones, and not every one. The sample consists of a few million clones, approximately 90% of them appearing once. Sequencing was performed on naive CD4+ T cells from PBMCs. Indicated subset: CD45RA+ positively selected. The J gene is TRBJ1-6, the V gene TRBV25-1, with D possibly being TRBD1 (5 bases). The receptor comes from a man in his late teens or twenties in good health. Some clones in this sample may be carry-over from other donors' samples. This CDR3 is CASSGGSSYNSPLHF. CDR3 bases: TGTGCCAGCAGTGGGGGGAGCTCCTATAATTCACCCCTCCACTTT.